The clone carrying this TCR beta chain was counted once. Its specificity is unknown. The PCR made use of 60 Vbeta and 13 Jbeta primers. Repertoires were generated with immunoSEQ multiplex PCR, while TCRdb's copy carries only in-frame clones and drops some. The sample consists of about 150,000 clones, 65% to 90% of them appearing once. This record comes from a study of cytomegalovirus exposure and HLA in healthy donors. Study conclusions and caveats: Sequencing probably produced one cluster of sequence variants that were highly shared. Among TCR beta chains, those listed as cytomegalovirus-associated numbered around 160.

CDR1 and CDR2 from the germline V gene are MNHEY and SMNVEV (reference sequence). The ends lost 4 bases at V and 11 bases at J; junction bases unmatched: 7. The CDR3 loop spans 13 amino acids. Donors were nominally healthy when sampled, though unrecorded immune exposures were likely. V usage is TRBV27 and J usage is TRBJ1-1; TRBD1 matches 10 bases. Sequenced material: PBMCs. This TCR was sampled from a male donor in good health and CMV-seronegative. The DNA for the CDR3 is TGTGCCAGCAGTTCGGGGGACAGGGGAGGCGCTTTCTTT. It specifies CASSSGDRGGAFF.